This record looks at one TCR beta chain sequence and its context. As yet, its antigen is unknown. These data belong to a study of identical twins. Regarding the study as a whole: Invariant T cells like MAIT and iNKT could partly confound the zero-insertion analyses.

From the 5' RACE reads, TCRdb called clonotypes with MiXCR, one entry per CDR3 protein. The data hold 550,000 to 700,000 distinct CDR3 sequences, with about 20% observed a single time. These data also formed part of another study, on T cells expressing NK-cell markers.

The sequencing sample was made of PBMCs. The source of this sequence is a woman under 30 in good health.

The CDR3 nucleotides read TGTGCCAGCAGCTCACACCAGAACACTGAAGCTTTCTTT. It specifies CASSSHQNTEAFF. This chain connects TRBV7-2 to TRBJ1-1; D gene unclear. This CDR3 is 13 amino acids long. In germline, CDR1 is SGHTA, CDR2 FQGNSA. V lost 4 bases and J 1 base, leaving 7 bases between the germline ends.